A selection of T cell receptor beta chains follows, all from one sample in a study of blood T cell repertoires in COVID-19. TCRdb keeps only in-frame clones here, not all; method: immunoSEQ multiplex PCR. The sample includes about 110,000 clones, around 83% of them seen just once. The sample comprised peripheral blood. The receptors derive from a woman over 75 with active or convalescent COVID-19. Both conserved end residues are trimmed from each CDR3. Where a row states a size, it is once, few, many or the class of an expanded clone; other rows omit it.

size	V	J	CDR3
NA	TRBV11-1	TRBJ2-1	ASSLSAGNEQF
NA	TRBV7-9	TRBJ2-1	ASTQRVGGYNEQF
NA	TRBV11-2	TRBJ2-1	ASSLAGASSFLTVGGGF
NA	TRBV28	TRBJ2-7	ASSLAGREQY
NA	TRBV6-5	TRBJ1-2	ASSYPGTGGYGYT
NA	TRBV19	TRBJ2-1	ASSKTGPALRTNEQF
NA	TRBV6-2/TRBV6-3	TRBJ1-4	ASSAQNEKLF
NA	TRBV28	TRBJ2-7	ASSRSGRAYEQY
NA	TRBV11-2	TRBJ2-5	ASSFKETQY
NA	TRBV7-9	TRBJ1-1	ASSLIGVDTEAF
NA	TRBV6-4	TRBJ2-7	ASSPSGTSGVSSYEQY
NA	TRBV4-1	TRBJ2-1	ASSQSSGSYNEQF
once	TRBV5-1	TRBJ2-3	ASSLEAERPDTQY
NA	TRBV9	TRBJ1-2	ASSGDSYFYGYT
NA	TRBV19	TRBJ2-1	ASFGVSGRKGNEQF
NA	TRBV10-3	TRBJ2-2	AIRRQGTIGTGELF
NA	TRBV7-9	TRBJ2-7	ASSLGTGSFHKY
NA	TRBV23-1	TRBJ2-5	ASSQTRAQETQY
NA	TRBV5-5	TRBJ1-5	ASSPGTGGINQPQH
once	TRBV3-1/TRBV3-2	TRBJ2-7	ASSLGGVSNYGQY
once	TRBV5-4	TRBJ2-2	ASRPGQNTGELF
NA	TRBV30	TRBJ2-7	AWSGGGVPDEQY
NA	TRBV6-6	TRBJ1-6	ASTYWTGENSPLH
few	TRBV7-6	TRBJ2-7	ASSLGSRYEQY
NA	TRBV5-3	TRBJ1-2	ARSTTGQSTLHYGYT
NA	TRBV9	TRBJ2-4	ASSPGTGSKTKNIQY
NA	TRBV5-1	TRBJ2-7	ASSFGADNFYEQY
NA	TRBV3-1/TRBV3-2	TRBJ1-2	ASSPLTGSGGYT
NA	TRBV7-9	TRBJ1-2	ASSLTRQGATYGYT
NA	TRBV19	TRBJ1-2	ASSYQANYGYT
NA	TRBV5-1	TRBJ2-7	ASRGGGYEQY
NA	TRBV9	TRBJ2-7	ASSVGPTYEQY
once	TRBV28	TRBJ2-7	ASSLSYLEQY
NA	TRBV19	TRBJ2-1	ASSILAGEDSI
once	TRBV7-6	TRBJ2-3	ASSPRQGTDTQY
NA	TRBV6-1	TRBJ1-1	ASSPTPTSYTEAF
NA	TRBV12-3/TRBV12-4	TRBJ2-5	ASTLTISETQY
few	TRBV3-1/TRBV3-2	TRBJ1-1	ASSRDRGRTEAF
NA	TRBV5-1	TRBJ2-3	ASSLLAGASTDTQY